A selection of T cell receptor beta chains follows, all from one sample in a study of cytomegalovirus exposure and HLA in healthy donors. Libraries were prepared by immunoSEQ multiplex PCR; TCRdb keeps only in-frame clonotypes and omits some of them. The table includes 100,000 to 150,000 clones, around 77% detected once. The specimen sequenced was PBMCs. These receptors originate from a woman aged 60 to 75 in good health and CMV-seronegative. Both conserved end residues are part of each CDR3. The order of the fields is CDR3 protein, CDR3 DNA, D gene, clone size, V gene, J gene. A D gene is named only where the DNA matches it firmly. Rows give clone size only sometimes, using once, few, many, or a class for an expanded clone.

CASSETGTSLYNEQFF	TGCGCCAGCAGCGAGACCGGGACTAGCCTCTACAATGAGCAGTTCTTC	TRBD2	.	TRBV5-1	TRBJ2-1
CASRHRTVETQYF	TGTGCCAGCAGACATAGGACAGTCGAGACCCAGTACTTC	.	few	TRBV27	TRBJ2-5
CSARDFNEAFF	TGCAGTGCTAGAGATTTTAATGAAGCTTTCTTT	.	.	TRBV20-1	TRBJ1-1
CSSSSYGTNQVETQYF	TGTTCCAGCAGCTCATACGGGACAAATCAAGTGGAGACCCAGTACTTC	.	.	TRBV7-9	TRBJ2-5
CAHRAGGYNEQFF	TGTGCCCACCGGGCGGGGGGGTACAATGAGCAGTTCTTC	TRBD2	.	TRBV10-3	TRBJ2-1
CAFKNDRAGLSNQPQHF	TGTGCCTTCAAAAACGACAGGGCCGGGTTGAGCAATCAGCCCCAGCATTTT	TRBD1	.	TRBV30	TRBJ1-5
CASSAGQSHTEAFF	TGTGCCAGCAGCGCCGGACAGTCGCACACTGAAGCTTTCTTT	.	.	TRBV14	TRBJ1-1
CASSPGASLDQYF	TGTGCCAGCAGCCCTGGGGCAAGTCTTGATCAGTACTTC	.	.	TRBV7-9	TRBJ2-7
CASGQGRSGELFF	TGTGCCAGCGGGCAGGGGCGCTCGGGGGAGCTGTTTTTT	.	.	TRBV7-2	TRBJ2-2
CASSARTDTQYF	TGTGCCAGCAGCGCCAGAACAGATACGCAGTATTTT	.	.	TRBV7-2	TRBJ2-3
CASKGLAVAGELFF	TGTGCCAGCAAGGGACTAGCGGTTGCCGGGGAGCTGTTTTTT	TRBD2	.	TRBV14	TRBJ2-2
CASSEPFNSPLHF	TGTGCCAGCAGTGAACCTTTCAATTCACCCCTCCACTTT	.	.	TRBV6-1	TRBJ1-6
CASMGIDPDRGQETQYF	TGTGCCAGCATGGGAATAGACCCCGACAGGGGGCAAGAGACCCAGTACTTC	TRBD1	.	TRBV2	TRBJ2-5
CASSRLGAMNTEAFF	TGTGCCAGCAGTAGGCTCGGAGCCATGAACACTGAAGCTTTCTTT	.	.	TRBV28	TRBJ1-1
CASSLDRVGTGELFF	TGTGCCAGCAGCTTGGACAGGGTTGGGACCGGGGAGCTGTTTTTT	.	.	TRBV5-4	TRBJ2-2
CAAPPGLAVPPGNEQFF	TGTGCCGCCCCTCCGGGACTAGCAGTACCCCCCGGCAATGAGCAGTTCTTC	TRBD2	.	TRBV28	TRBJ2-1
CASSSGGLRSTGELFF	TGTGCCAGCAGCTCAGGGGGCCTAAGGTCCACCGGGGAGCTGTTTTTT	TRBD1	once	TRBV5-4	TRBJ2-2
CASSLVAPFRAGPSYEQYF	TGTGCCAGCAGCTTAGTAGCCCCATTCCGAGCGGGGCCCTCCTACGAGCAGTACTTC	TRBD2	.	TRBV7-2	TRBJ2-7
CASSRGTGGRISSYNEQFF	TGTGCCAGCAGCCGAGGGACAGGGGGTAGAATTAGCTCCTACAATGAGCAGTTCTTC	TRBD1	.	TRBV7-3	TRBJ2-1
CASSTDRDPTYEQYF	TGTGCCAGCAGTACGGACAGGGATCCCACCTACGAGCAGTACTTC	TRBD1	few	TRBV28	TRBJ2-7
CASSLGDRGGEQYF	TGTGCCAGCAGTTTAGGGGACAGGGGGGGCGAGCAGTACTTC	TRBD1	.	TRBV27	TRBJ2-7
CASSLRREYEQFF	TGTGCCAGCAGCTTACGGCGGGAGTATGAGCAGTTCTTC	TRBD2	.	TRBV7-3	TRBJ2-1
CAWSLGPVEQYF	TGTGCCTGGAGCCTAGGCCCGGTCGAGCAGTACTTC	.	.	TRBV30	TRBJ2-7
CASSDYSGGRAEYEQFF	TGCGCCAGCAGTGACTATAGCGGCGGGAGGGCCGAGTATGAGCAGTTCTTC	TRBD2	.	TRBV10-1	TRBJ2-1
CASSPDRGLLRGGELFF	TGCGCCAGCAGCCCAGACAGGGGCTTACTCCGTGGCGGGGAGCTGTTTTTT	TRBD1	.	TRBV5-1	TRBJ2-2
CASSLGGGGLDIQYF	TGTGCCAGCAGCTTAGGGGGCGGGGGGTTGGACATTCAGTACTTC	.	few	TRBV5-4	TRBJ2-4
CASSPMGLGRRPSGNTIYF	TGTGCCAGCTCACCGATGGGGCTGGGGCGCCGGCCCTCTGGAAACACCATATATTTT	.	.	TRBV18	TRBJ1-3
CAWSPRQGLHYEQYF	TGTGCCTGGAGTCCCCGACAGGGACTTCACTACGAGCAGTACTTC	.	few	TRBV30	TRBJ2-7
CASSVTGDGRTDTQYF	TGTGCCAGCAGCGTCACGGGAGACGGTCGCACAGATACGCAGTATTTT	.	once	TRBV13	TRBJ2-3
CASRNRAGGSGDGYTF	TGTGCCAGCAGAAACAGGGCAGGGGGTTCCGGGGATGGCTACACCTTC	TRBD1	.	TRBV19	TRBJ1-2
CATRTDRGYEQYF	TGCGCCACCCGAACGGACAGGGGCTACGAGCAGTACTTC	TRBD1	.	TRBV5-1	TRBJ2-7
CASRPGDPPGNTIYF	TGTGCCAGCAGGCCAGGGGACCCGCCTGGAAACACCATATATTTT	.	.	TRBV28	TRBJ1-3
CASSDLLSQFF	TGTGCCAGCAGTGATTTATTGTCGCAGTTCTTC	.	.	TRBV2	TRBJ2-1
CASSLILARGVAGGYTF	TGTGCCAGCAGCTTAATTTTGGCCAGGGGGGTTGCTGGTGGCTACACCTTC	TRBD1	.	TRBV7-9	TRBJ1-2
CASSKQNNNQPQHF	TGTGCCAGCAGTAAACAGAATAACAATCAGCCCCAGCATTTT	.	medium-sized	TRBV6-6	TRBJ1-5
CASSLYREGPEQYF	TGTGCCAGCAGTTTATACAGGGAGGGCCCGGAGCAGTACTTC	.	.	TRBV28	TRBJ2-7
CASSPSGGDYGYTF	TGTGCCAGCTCACCAAGCGGGGGGGACTATGGCTACACCTTC	.	.	TRBV18	TRBJ1-2
CAWSTDSNQPQHF	TGTGCCTGGAGTACAGATAGCAATCAGCCCCAGCATTTT	.	.	TRBV30	TRBJ1-5
CASSLEGTGFNSPLHF	TGCGCCAGCAGCTTGGAGGGGACAGGGTTCAATTCACCCCTCCACTTT	TRBD1	.	TRBV5-1	TRBJ1-6
CASSLAQGLAGGRETQYF	TGTGCCAGCAGCTTAGCCCAGGGACTAGCGGGAGGACGAGAGACCCAGTACTTC	TRBD2	few	TRBV7-6	TRBJ2-5
CASSAPSGGRYEQYF	TGTGCCAGCAGCGCCCCGAGCGGGGGTCGCTACGAGCAGTACTTC	TRBD2	.	TRBV7-2	TRBJ2-7
CASSDPGTASTDTQYF	TGTGCCAGCAGTGATCCGGGGACTGCTAGCACAGATACGCAGTATTTT	.	.	TRBV2	TRBJ2-3
CASTVTSASSGELFF	TGTGCCAGCACCGTGACTAGCGCGAGCTCGGGGGAGCTGTTTTTT	TRBD2	.	TRBV7-8	TRBJ2-2
CAWSGTKSYEQYF	TGTGCCTGGTCAGGGACAAAATCCTACGAGCAGTACTTC	.	.	TRBV30	TRBJ2-7
CAISEGQGGTEAFF	TGTGCCATCAGTGAAGGACAGGGAGGCACTGAAGCTTTCTTT	TRBD1	few	TRBV10-3	TRBJ1-1
CASRGQAGGNQPQHF	TGTGCCAGCCGTGGACAGGCCGGGGGCAATCAGCCCCAGCATTTT	TRBD1	few	TRBV6-1	TRBJ1-5
CATSGLRGAGGVYGYTF	TGTGCCACCAGCGGGCTTAGGGGTGCAGGGGGCGTCTATGGCTACACCTTC	TRBD1	.	TRBV15	TRBJ1-2
CASSLMGLAGDNEQFF	TGTGCCAGCAGCTTAATGGGACTAGCGGGAGACAATGAGCAGTTCTTC	TRBD2	.	TRBV7-3	TRBJ2-1
CATKDYPLSNQPQHF	TGTGCCACCAAGGACTACCCTTTGAGCAATCAGCCCCAGCATTTT	.	.	TRBV2	TRBJ1-5
CASSEGSGVSNQPQHF	TGTGCCAGCAGTGAAGGCTCAGGGGTATCAAATCAGCCCCAGCATTTT	.	.	TRBV6-1	TRBJ1-5
CASSDSGLYGYTF	TGTGCCAGCAGCGACTCTGGCCTCTATGGCTACACCTTC	.	.	TRBV6-1	TRBJ1-2
CASRKPDRSFSGYTF	TGTGCCAGTAGAAAACCCGACAGGTCTTTCTCTGGCTACACCTTC	.	few	TRBV6-1	TRBJ1-2
CTSSQVGQNTEAFF	TGCACCAGCAGCCAAGTGGGGCAGAACACTGAAGCTTTCTTT	.	.	TRBV1	TRBJ1-1